The present entry profiles one T cell receptor beta chain with its context. Primers for the PCR totalled 60 Vbeta and 13 Jbeta. TCRdb keeps only in-frame clones here, not all; method: immunoSEQ multiplex PCR. The sample records roughly 89,000 clones, about four fifths being singletons. The entry originates in a study of cytomegalovirus exposure and HLA in healthy donors. About the research overall: Roughly 85 million unique TCRs from HLA-typed donors were held in an early release of data.

The study sampled nominally healthy donors, though unrecorded immune exposures were likely. Unmatched junction bases numbered 8, after V lost 2 bases and J lost 0 bases. The CDR3 extends over 17 amino acids. Germline V gene lookup returns CDR1 MGHRA and CDR2 YSYEKL. Source material: PBMCs. J is TRBJ2-7 and V is TRBV4-1, with 9 bases aligning to TRBD1. The clonotype originates from a woman between 25 and 40 years old in good health and CMV-seronegative. CDR3 residues: CASSQMWDRAISYEQYF. CDR3 sequence (DNA): TGCGCCAGCAGCCAAATGTGGGACAGGGCAATCTCCTACGAGCAGTACTTC.